This TCR beta chain was captured by sequencing in a study of tumor-infiltrating lymphocytes in primary liver carcinoma. Study findings and constraints: There were only about 7.5-24% of top clones found in all five tumor regions.

This clonotype was seen a few times. Antigen unknown. With a much larger clone just one base away, this may be a read error. A primer in the constant region served to generate TCR beta cDNA from 500 ng of total RNA. Nested multiplex PCR, run for three rounds with slightly modified ARM-PCR, yielded TCR beta libraries. TCRdb re-derived calls from the multiplex PCR reads in MiXCR, one entry per CDR3 protein. The repertoire has 95,000 to 150,000 distinct CDR3 sequences, 64% of them found once; the top ten carry 7.5% to 8.5%. Co-extraction of RNA and DNA was performed on about 18-33 mg of unsorted bulk tissue. This sequence originates from a woman in her sixties or seventies with primary liver carcinoma and hepatitis B virus infection. The specimen was liver tumor tissue from sampling region 3. Subset noted: tumor region T3, left-lateral pole.

CDR3 DNA sequence: TGCGCCAGCGGTGAGTCTACCAGCGGGAGGGAGACCCAGTACTTC. This sequence encodes CASGESTSGRETQYF. The V and J genes are TRBV10-1 and TRBJ2-5; TRBD2 agrees at 9 bases. The CDR3 totals 15 residues. The V gene's germline CDR1 is WNHNN and CDR2 SYGVQD (reference sequence).